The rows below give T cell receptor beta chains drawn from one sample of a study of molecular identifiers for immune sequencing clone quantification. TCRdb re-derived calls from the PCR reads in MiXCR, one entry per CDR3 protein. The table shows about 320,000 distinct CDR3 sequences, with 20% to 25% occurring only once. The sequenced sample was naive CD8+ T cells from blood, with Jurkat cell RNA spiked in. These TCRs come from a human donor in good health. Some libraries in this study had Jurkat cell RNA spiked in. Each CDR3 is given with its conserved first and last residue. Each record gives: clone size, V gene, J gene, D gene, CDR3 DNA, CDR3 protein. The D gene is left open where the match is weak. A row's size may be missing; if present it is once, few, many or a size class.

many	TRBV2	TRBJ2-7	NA	TGTGCCAGCAGTTCCCTCCTAGACTCGCGGTACGAGCAGTACTTC	CASSSLLDSRYEQYF
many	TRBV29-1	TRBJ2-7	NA	TGCAGCGTTGAAATCGTGGCAGACTCCTACGAGCAGTACTTC	CSVEIVADSYEQYF
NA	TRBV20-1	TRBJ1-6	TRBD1	TGCAGTGCTAGATCGCTGGGACAGGGACCCGGTAGGGGATCACCCCTCCACTTT	CSARSLGQGPGRGSPLHF
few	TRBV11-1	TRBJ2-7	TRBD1	TGTGCCAGCAGCTTTACAGGGGATCACGAGCAGTACTTC	CASSFTGDHEQYF
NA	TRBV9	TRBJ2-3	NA	TGTGCCAGCAGCGTCATGACCACAGATACGCAGTATTTT	CASSVMTTDTQYF
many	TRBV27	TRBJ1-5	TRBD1	TGTGCCAGCAGTTTTAGGGGGCAACAGCCCCAGCATTTT	CASSFRGQQPQHF
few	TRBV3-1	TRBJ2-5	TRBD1	TGTGCCAGCAGAGATCCCGACAGGGACGAGACCCAGTACTTC	CASRDPDRDETQYF
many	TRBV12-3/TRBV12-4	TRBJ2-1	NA	TGTGCCAGCAGTTGGAAGAACGGTGAGCAGTTCTTC	CASSWKNGEQFF
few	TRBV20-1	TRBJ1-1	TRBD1	TGCGGTGCTAGTCTCAGGGGGTTAAACACTGAAGCTTTCTTT	CGASLRGLNTEAFF
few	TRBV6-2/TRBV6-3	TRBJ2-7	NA	TGTGCCAGCAGTTACGACGGCCTAAAGAGCTCCTACGAGCAGTACTTC	CASSYDGLKSSYEQYF
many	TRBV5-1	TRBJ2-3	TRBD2	TGCGCCAGCAGCATGGGACTATACGACGACGATAGCACAGATACGCAGTATTTT	CASSMGLYDDDSTDTQYF
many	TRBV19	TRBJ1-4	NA	TGTGCCAGTAGTATTGACGGAGGTAATGAAAAACTGTTTTTT	CASSIDGGNEKLFF
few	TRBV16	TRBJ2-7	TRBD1	TGTGCCAGCAGCCAAGGGACAGGGGAATACGAGCAGTACTTC	CASSQGTGEYEQYF
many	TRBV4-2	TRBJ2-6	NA	TGTGCCAGCAGCCAAGATGGTTCTGGGGCCAACGTCCTGACTTTC	CASSQDGSGANVLTF
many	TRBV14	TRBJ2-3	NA	TGTGCCAGCAGCCAGCTCTGGAACGTGGGACCGGGGGATACGCAGTATTTT	CASSQLWNVGPGDTQYF
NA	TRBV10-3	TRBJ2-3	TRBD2	TGTGCCATCAGTGAGTCGACGGGGGGGATAGATACGCAGTATTTT	CAISESTGGIDTQYF
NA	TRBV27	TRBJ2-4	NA	TGTGCCAGCAGTTTAATGACAGCCAAAAACATTCAGTACTTC	CASSLMTAKNIQYF
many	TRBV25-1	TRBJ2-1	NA	TGTGCCAGCAGTGAATCCAGGTTGGACTCCTACAATGAGCAGTTCTTC	CASSESRLDSYNEQFF
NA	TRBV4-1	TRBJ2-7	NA	TGCGCCAGCAGCCAGGGGAAAGGGTCCTACGAGCAGTACTTC	CASSQGKGSYEQYF
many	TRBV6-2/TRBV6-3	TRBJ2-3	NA	TGTGCCAGCAGTTACGAAGCTGCTAGCACAGATACGCAGTATTTT	CASSYEAASTDTQYF
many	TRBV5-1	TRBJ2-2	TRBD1	TGCGCCAGCAGCTTATACTTACAGGGGACGAACACCGGGGAGCTGTTTTTT	CASSLYLQGTNTGELFF
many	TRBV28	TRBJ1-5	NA	TGTGCCAGCAGTTGGACTAGGGATCAGCCCCAGCATTTT	CASSWTRDQPQHF
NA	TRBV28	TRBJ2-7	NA	TGTGCCAGCACCCGTCACCCCCCCTCCTACGAGCAGTACTTC	CASTRHPPSYEQYF
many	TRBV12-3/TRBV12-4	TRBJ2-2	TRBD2	TGTGCCAGCAGTTTCAGGACTAGCGGGCCCACCGGGGAGCTGTTTTTT	CASSFRTSGPTGELFF
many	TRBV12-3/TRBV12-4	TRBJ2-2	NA	TGTGCCAGCAGCCCCAGGGGGTCGGGGGCGCGTACCGGGGAGCTGTTTTTT	CASSPRGSGARTGELFF
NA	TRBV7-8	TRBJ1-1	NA	TGTGCCAGCAGTTTTACAGGGAGTTTGGTTGTGAGCACTGAAGCTTTCTTT	CASSFTGSLVVSTEAFF
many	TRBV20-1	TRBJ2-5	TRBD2	TGCAGTGCACGACTAGCAGGGACCCAGTACTTC	CSARLAGTQYF
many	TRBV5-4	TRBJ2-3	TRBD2	TGTGCCAGCAGCCCGCCGCTAGCGGGGGTAACGGCGCAGTATTTT	CASSPPLAGVTAQYF
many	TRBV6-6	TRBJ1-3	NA	TGTGCCAGCAAGGCTGGAAACACCATATATTTT	CASKAGNTIYF
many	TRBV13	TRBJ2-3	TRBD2	TGTGCCAGCAGCTTCCTCGCGGGAGCAGATACGCAGTATTTT	CASSFLAGADTQYF
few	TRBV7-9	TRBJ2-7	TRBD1	TGTGCCAGCAGCTTAGGGGACAGAGAGGCGCAGTACTTC	CASSLGDREAQYF
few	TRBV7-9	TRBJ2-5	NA	TGTACCAGCAGCTTAGGGTCCAGCGGGCAAGAGACCCAGTACTTC	CTSSLGSSGQETQYF
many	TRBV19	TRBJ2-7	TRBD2	TGTGCCAGTAGTATTGGGACTAGCGGGCCTGAGCAGTACTTC	CASSIGTSGPEQYF
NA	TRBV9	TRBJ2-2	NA	TGTGCCGGCAGCCACCCTAGAGGGCAGGCGAACACCGGGGAGCTGTTTTTT	CAGSHPRGQANTGELFF
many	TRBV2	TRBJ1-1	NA	TGTGCCAGCCTAGAGCTAGGAAGCACTGAAGCTTTCTTT	CASLELGSTEAFF
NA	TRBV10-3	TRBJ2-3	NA	TGTGCCATCAGTGACCCAGGGGGGCCAGATACGCAGTATTTT	CAISDPGGPDTQYF
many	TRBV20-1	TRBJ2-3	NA	TGCAGTGCTAAGGGAACTACCTACACAGATACGCAGTATTTT	CSAKGTTYTDTQYF
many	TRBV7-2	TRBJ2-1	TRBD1	TGTGCCAGCAGCCCCTGGACAGGGACCTACAATGAGCAGTTCTTC	CASSPWTGTYNEQFF
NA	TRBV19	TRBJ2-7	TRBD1	TGTGCCAGTAGTTTCCGGGACAGGGGCGAAGACTACGAGCAGTACTTC	CASSFRDRGEDYEQYF
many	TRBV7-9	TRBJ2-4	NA	TGTGCCAGCAGCCCTCCGGAATCCGGGAGAAACATTCAGTACTTC	CASSPPESGRNIQYF
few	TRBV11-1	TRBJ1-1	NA	TGTGCCAGCAGCTTAGTTCAGGATGGCTCTGAAGCTTTCTTT	CASSLVQDGSEAFF